The 13 T cell receptor beta chains below were found in one sample sequenced in a study of CD8 T cells in Susac syndrome. Random hexamers were used to reverse transcribe an amount of roughly 0.45 to 1 ug RNA. TCRdb used MiXCR to reprocess the immunoSEQ multiplex PCR reads, holding one entry per CDR3 protein. The sample records about 140,000 distinct CDR3 sequences, approximately 95% being singletons. The sequenced material came from CD4+ T cells from PBMCs. Every receptor here comes from a human donor with multiple sclerosis.

The V and J genes are TRBV5-1 and TRBJ2-3; tentative D call: TRBD2 (6 bases). Trimming pared 1 base from V and 4 bases from J, leaving 13 bases between. Germline CDR1 reads SGHRS; CDR2 reads YFSETQ. The CDR3 spans 15 residues. CDR3 bases: TGCGCCAGCAGCTTGAGGGGACTGGGGGCAGATACGCAGTATTTT. Residues: CASSLRGLGADTQYF.

V usage is TRBV29-1 and J usage is TRBJ1-1; the D gene is possibly TRBD1 (6 bases). The V end was cut by 6 bases, the J end by 3 bases, with 17 bases between. Germline V gives CDR1 SQVTM, CDR2 ANQGSEA. The CDR3 runs 14 residues. The CDR3 here is CSVGLDSMYTEAFF. Here the CDR3 DNA reads TGCAGCGTCGGTTTGGACAGTATGTACACTGAAGCTTTCTTT.

This clonotype occurred a few times. The chain carries TRBV11-2 and TRBJ2-7; 7 bases match TRBD1. The CDR3 loop spans 14 amino acids. After removal of 3 bases from V and 2 bases from J, the junction contained 4 bases not matched to a gene. The germline gives CDR1 SGHAT, CDR2 FQNNGV. This chain's CDR3 is CASSLGQGAYEQYF. DNA of the CDR3: TGTGCCAGCAGCTTGGGCCAGGGGGCCTACGAGCAGTACTTC.

This rearrangement joins TRBV20-1 to TRBJ2-5; no clear D gene. The CDR3 is 11 amino acids. CDR1 and CDR2 (germline): DFQATT, SNEGSKA (reference sequence). V was pared by 0 bases and J by 6 bases, with 5 bases between. CDR3 coding DNA: TGCAGTGCTAGAGATCAAAAGACCCAGTACTTC. Translating it yields CSARDQKTQYF.

This chain uses TRBV28 with TRBJ2-3; 12 positions match TRBD2. The junction had 14 bases not matched to a gene; V was cut back by 5 bases and J by 5 bases. Germline lookup yields CDR1 MDHEN and CDR2 SYDVKM. This CDR3 has 18 amino acids. The CDR3: CASSPYPGLAGLGDTQYF. CDR3 coding DNA: TGTGCCAGCAGTCCCTACCCTGGACTAGCGGGATTAGGAGATACGCAGTATTTT.

The chain carries TRBV5-6 and TRBJ2-6; no clear D gene. The CDR3 runs 16 residues. Germline V gene lookup returns CDR1 SGHDT and CDR2 YYEEEE. The V gene lost 2 bases and the J gene lost 0 bases, with 9 bases spanning the gap. CDR3 residues: CASSFLRISGANVLTF. CDR3 DNA: TGTGCCAGCAGCTTTCTCAGGATCTCTGGGGCCAACGTCCTGACTTTC.

This clonotype was seen once. An end of the junction does not agree with germline; a read error may underlie this. The genes are TRBV20-1 and TRBJ2-7; 8 bases are shared with TRBD1. CDR3 length: 13 residues. Germline V lookup: CDR1 DFQATT, CDR2 SNEGSKA (reference sequence). In DNA, the CDR3 is TGCAGCGCTAGGGTGGACAGGGTCCACGAGCAGTACTTC. The encoded protein is CSARVDRVHEQYF.

V usage is TRBV12-5 and J usage is TRBJ2-3; D uncertain. CDR1 and CDR2 (germline): LGHNT, FRNRAP. The CDR3 covers 15 residues. V lost 1 base, J lost 2 bases, and 10 bases lay in between. The DNA of the CDR3 is TGTGCTAGTGGTTTGGGACTGACACTCACAGATACGCAGTATTTT. Its translation: CASGLGLTLTDTQYF.

The CDR3 here is CASSYRAGKAYEQYF. In DNA form, the CDR3 reads TGTGCCAGCAGTTACCGCGCAGGGAAAGCCTACGAGCAGTACTTC. The chain has TRBV6-2 or TRBV6-3 and TRBJ2-7; D might be TRBD1 (5 bases). CDR1 is MNHEY, CDR2 SVGEGT, per germline. The CDR3 has 15 residues. V dropped 2 bases and J dropped 2 bases, with 13 bases sitting between them.

V usage is TRBV24-1 and J usage is TRBJ2-5; 9 positions agree with TRBD2. The CDR3 runs to 16 residues. Germline lookup yields CDR1 KGHDR and CDR2 SFDVKD. Trimming cost V 1 base and J 4 bases; bases outside gene matches: 6. The CDR3: CATSDFGGRAGETQYF. CDR3 sequence (DNA): TGTGCCACCAGTGATTTCGGCGGGAGGGCCGGAGAGACCCAGTACTTC.

About this clonotype: Relative to the germline gene, one junction end is altered; a read error may explain this. J is TRBJ2-2 and V is TRBV7-7, with D uncertain. The CDR3 is 14 residues long. Germline V gives CDR1 SSHAT, CDR2 FNYEAQ (reference sequence). CDR3 in DNA: TGTGCTAGCAGCTTCGGCACTAACACCGGGGAGCTGTTTTTT. It codes for CASSFGTNTGELFF.

The chain carries TRBV2 and TRBJ2-7; 10 nucleotides match TRBD2. The CDR3 runs 14 residues. Germline V lookup: CDR1 SNHLY, CDR2 FYNNEI. The V and J ends lost 6 bases and 7 bases, in that order; junction bases with no gene match: 9. The CDR3: CASSQSGLAIEQYF. CDR3 nucleotides: TGTGCCAGCAGCCAATCGGGACTAGCGATTGAGCAGTACTTC. Based on the CDR3 plus reference TRBV2 and TRBJ2-7, the full variable domain is EPEVTQTPSHQVTQMGQEVILRCVPISNHLYFYWYRQILGQKVEFLVSFYNNEISEKSEIFDDQFSVERPDGSNFTLKIRSTKLEDSAMYFCASSQSGLAIEQYFGPGTRLTVT.

The chain employs TRBV6-2 or TRBV6-3 and TRBJ2-6; a weak D match, TRBD1 (5 bases). CDR1 MNHEY and CDR2 SVGEGT come from the germline V gene. The CDR3 extends over 17 amino acids. Trimming pared 7 bases from V and 0 bases from J, leaving 16 bases between. CDR3 DNA: TGTGCCAGCACTCGGTCTGGGGCGTACTCTGGGGCCAACGTCCTGACTTTC. The encoded protein is CASTRSGAYSGANVLTF.